Below are 11 T cell receptor beta chains sequenced from a single sample in a study of shared clonotypes between healthy human individuals. The protocol was immunoSEQ multiplex PCR, while the TCRdb copy is restricted to in-frame clones and leaves out a portion. The sample consists of 2,500,000 or so clones, over 85% of them appearing once. The specimen sequenced was naive CD4+ T cells from PBMCs. Specified subset: CD45RA+ positively selected. The receptors were sampled from a man between 18 and 29 years old in good health. Some clones in this sample may be carry-over from other donors' samples.

This clone occurred once. The V call is TRBV4-2, the J call TRBJ1-1; tentative D call: TRBD1 (5 bases). Per the germline V gene, CDR1 is LGHNA and CDR2 is YNFKEQ. V lost 0 bases to trimming and J lost 4 bases, with 12 bases between them. The length of the CDR3 is 15 residues. CDR3 in amino acids: CASSQDGGASTEAFF. Written as DNA, the CDR3 is TGTGCCAGCAGCCAAGATGGGGGTGCGAGCACTGAAGCTTTCTTT.

J is TRBJ2-3 and V is TRBV29-1; the match to TRBD2 covers 7 bases. The CDR3 sequence is 14 residues long. Unmatched junction bases numbered 5, after V lost 4 bases and J lost 1 base. The V gene's germline CDR1 is SQVTM and CDR2 ANQGSEA. Here the CDR3 reads CSVASLAGTDTQYF. CDR3 nucleotide sequence: TGCAGCGTTGCGAGTCTAGCGGGCACAGATACGCAGTATTTT.

The chain recombines TRBV5-1 with TRBJ1-1; D unclear. This CDR3 spans 15 amino acids. CDR1 and CDR2 (germline): SGHRS, YFSETQ. Trimming pared 3 bases from V and 4 bases from J, leaving 16 bases between. CDR3 DNA sequence: TGCGCCAGCAGCTACCCGGACTTTGGTCGCACTGAAGCTTTCTTT. As protein: CASSYPDFGRTEAFF. Using reference TRBV5-1 and TRBJ1-1 for the parts outside the CDR3, the full variable domain is KAGVTQTPRYLIKTRGQQVTLSCSPISGHRSVSWYQQTPGQGLQFLFEYFSETQRNKGNFPGRFSGRQFSNSRSEMNVSTLELGDSALYLCASSYPDFGRTEAFFGQGTRLTVV.

J is TRBJ2-1 and V is TRBV6-5, with TRBD2 matching 8 bases. The CDR3 runs 16 residues. The germline CDR1 and CDR2 sequences are MNHEY and SVGAGI. V gave up 2 bases and J gave up 0 bases; unmatched junction bases: 3. Here the CDR3 reads CASSYRTSSSYNEQFF. The CDR3 nucleotides read TGTGCCAGCAGTTACCGGACTAGCAGCTCCTACAATGAGCAGTTCTTC.

The chain couples TRBV10-3 to TRBJ1-5; the D gene is possibly TRBD1 (5 bases). This CDR3 has 16 residues. Trimming removed 1 base at V and 0 bases at J, with 10 bases between. Germline V gene data show CDR1 as ENHRY and CDR2 as SYGVKD. The CDR3 DNA sequence: TGTGCCATCAGTGAGTTGGGGGGGGATAGCAATCAGCCCCAGCATTTT. This codes for CAISELGGDSNQPQHF.

V and J are TRBV28 and TRBJ2-7; no reliable D call. The CDR3 totals 14 residues. V lost 6 bases and J 3 bases, leaving 15 bases between the germline ends. CDR1 and CDR2 from the germline V gene are MDHEN and SYDVKM. The CDR3 protein is CASSPSHPNYEQYF. The CDR3 region has the DNA TGTGCCAGCAGCCCCTCCCACCCCAACTACGAGCAGTACTTC.

This chain joins TRBV11-2 and TRBJ2-6, with TRBD1 matching over 8 bases. The CDR3 spans 18 residues. From germline, CDR1 is SGHAT and CDR2 FQNNGV. J gave up 4 bases and V 4 bases, and 12 bases lay outside the gene matches. The CDR3 DNA is TGTGCCAGCAGCTCCTCGGACAGGGTAGGTCCAGGGGCCAACGTCCTGACTTTC. It yields the protein CASSSSDRVGPGANVLTF.

The chain couples TRBV25-1 to TRBJ2-7; no firm D call. Per the germline V gene, CDR1 is MGHDK and CDR2 is SYGVNS. The CDR3 is made up of 11 amino acids. The V gene lost 1 base and the J gene lost 9 bases, with 7 bases spanning the gap. CDR3 amino acids: CASSELRTQYF. The CDR3 region has the DNA TGTGCCAGCAGTGAATTGAGGACGCAGTACTTC.

With regard to this clone: Distinct nucleotide sequences in the sample also encode this CDR3. This sequence joins TRBV5-1 and TRBJ2-2; TRBD2 matches 7 bases. The germline V gene encodes CDR1 SGHRS and CDR2 YFSETQ. V was pared by 1 base and J by 3 bases, with 3 bases of the junction left unmatched. The CDR3 has 15 amino acids. CDR3 sequence reads: CASSLSLADTGELFF. The CDR3 DNA is TGCGCCAGCAGCTTGAGTCTAGCGGACACCGGGGAGCTGTTTTTT. Full variable domain (outside the CDR3, taken from reference TRBV5-1 and TRBJ2-2): KAGVTQTPRYLIKTRGQQVTLSCSPISGHRSVSWYQQTPGQGLQFLFEYFSETQRNKGNFPGRFSGRQFSNSRSEMNVSTLELGDSALYLCASSLSLADTGELFFGEGSRLTVL.

The chain combines TRBV9 with TRBJ2-5; 7 bases are shared with TRBD1. The CDR3 is 17 residues long. V was pared by 2 bases and J by 2 bases, with 12 bases of the junction left unmatched. The V gene's germline CDR1 is SGDLS and CDR2 YYNGEE. The CDR3 loop is CASSVSPGQVGQETQYF. CDR3 nucleotide sequence: TGTGCCAGCAGCGTGAGTCCAGGACAGGTAGGGCAAGAGACCCAGTACTTC.

The V and J genes are TRBV27 and TRBJ2-7, with 9 positions matching TRBD2. V trimming: 4 bases; J trimming: 4 bases; junction bases outside the gene matches: 8. The CDR3 is made up of 15 amino acids. Germline V gene sequence: CDR1 MNHEY, CDR2 SMNVEV (reference sequence). In nucleotides, the CDR3 is TGTGCCAGCAGTTCGATGTCTAGCGGGATTTACGAGCAGTACTTC. It codes for CASSSMSSGIYEQYF.